The rows below give T cell receptor beta chains drawn from one sample of a study of T cell changes during pregnancy in multiple sclerosis. Clones were sequenced by immunoSEQ multiplex PCR, and TCRdb holds only the in-frame ones, with some missing. The data hold 30,000 to 45,000 clones, with roughly 93% observed a single time. Material: CD4+ T cells from peripheral blood mononuclear cells, obtained in the first trimester of pregnancy. The source is a female donor with multiple sclerosis, enrolled in a pregnancy study. CDR3s include the opening cysteine and the closing phenylalanine or tryptophan. A D gene is named only where the DNA matches it firmly.

>TRBV5-1|TRBD1|TRBJ1-5
TGCGCCAGCAGCTTGGTGGGGGACAGGGGCCAGCCCCAGCATTTT
CASSLVGDRGQPQHF
>TRBV18|-|TRBJ1-2
TGTGCCAGCTCACCACGGGGCCGGGTCTTGTATGGCTACACCTTC
CASSPRGRVLYGYTF
>TRBV6-5|TRBD1|TRBJ1-5
TGTGCCAGCAGATCTGACAGGGATAGCAATCAGCCCCAGCATTTT
CASRSDRDSNQPQHF
>TRBV21-1|-|TRBJ2-1
TGTGCCAGCAGCAAATTTGGGACAGGGGTAAAACTAAGCTCCTACAATGAGCAGTTCTTC
CASSKFGTGVKLSSYNEQFF
>TRBV7-3|TRBD2|TRBJ2-2
TGTGCCAGCAGCTCAGCGGGGGGATTTACCGGGGAGCTGTTTTTT
CASSSAGGFTGELFF
>TRBV28|-|TRBJ2-4
TGTGCCAGCAGTCGGCCCGGGGCCAAAAACATTCAGTACTTC
CASSRPGAKNIQYF
>TRBV28|-|TRBJ1-3
TGTGCCAGCGGCAAACCCGGACGGGGGGGAAACACCATATATTTT
CASGKPGRGGNTIYF
>TRBV5-1|TRBD1|TRBJ2-3
TGCGCCAGCACAAGGGGGCGGAATGCAGATACGCAGTATTTT
CASTRGRNADTQYF
>TRBV28|-|TRBJ2-7
TGTGCCAGCAGTTTCTCCAGGGCGAGCTCCTACGAGCAGTACTTC
CASSFSRASSYEQYF
>TRBV6-4|-|TRBJ2-3
TGTGCCAGCAGTGACCCCTACAGGGATCCCATTAGCACAGATACGCAGTATTTT
CASSDPYRDPISTDTQYF